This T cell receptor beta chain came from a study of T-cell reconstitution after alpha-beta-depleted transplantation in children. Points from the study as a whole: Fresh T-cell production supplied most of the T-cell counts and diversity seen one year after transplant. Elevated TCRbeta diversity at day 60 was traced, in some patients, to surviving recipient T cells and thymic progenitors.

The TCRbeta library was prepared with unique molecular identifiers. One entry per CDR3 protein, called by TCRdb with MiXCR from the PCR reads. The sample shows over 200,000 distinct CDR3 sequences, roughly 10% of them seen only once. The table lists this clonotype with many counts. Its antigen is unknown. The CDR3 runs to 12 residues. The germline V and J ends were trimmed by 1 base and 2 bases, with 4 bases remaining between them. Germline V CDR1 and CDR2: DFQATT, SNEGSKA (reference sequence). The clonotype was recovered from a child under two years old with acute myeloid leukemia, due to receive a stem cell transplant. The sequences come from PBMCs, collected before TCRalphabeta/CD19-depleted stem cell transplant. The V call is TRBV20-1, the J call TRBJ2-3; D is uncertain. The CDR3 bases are TGCAGTGCTAGAGCCGACACAGATACGCAGTATTTT. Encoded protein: CSARADTDTQYF.